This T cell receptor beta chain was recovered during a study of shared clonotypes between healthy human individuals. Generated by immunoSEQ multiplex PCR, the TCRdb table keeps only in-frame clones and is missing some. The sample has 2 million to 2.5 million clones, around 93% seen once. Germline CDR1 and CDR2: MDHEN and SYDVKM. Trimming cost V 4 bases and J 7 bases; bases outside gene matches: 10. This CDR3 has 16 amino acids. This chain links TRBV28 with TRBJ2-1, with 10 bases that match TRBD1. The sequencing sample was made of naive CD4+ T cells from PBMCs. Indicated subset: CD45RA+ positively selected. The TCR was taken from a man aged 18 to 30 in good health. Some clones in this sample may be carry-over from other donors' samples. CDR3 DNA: TGTGCCAGCAGTTCTCCGGGGACAGGGGTTTCGAATGAGCAGTTCTTC. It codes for CASSSPGTGVSNEQFF.